This T cell receptor beta chain was sequenced in a study of shared clonotypes between healthy human individuals. This CDR3 contains 15 residues. CDR1 is WSHSY and CDR2 is SAAADI in the germline V gene. The V and J ends lost 4 bases and 4 bases, in that order; junction bases with no gene match: 5. The sample holds one count of this clone. Repertoires were generated with immunoSEQ multiplex PCR, while TCRdb's copy carries only in-frame clones and drops some. The sample comprises about 1 million clones, about 74% of which are singletons, and around 1.5% rests with the top ten. The chain couples TRBV10-2 to TRBJ2-3; 10 bases agree with TRBD2. Sequenced material: memory CD4+ T cells sorted from blood. The subset denotes: CD45RA-negative fraction. The sequence was collected from a man younger than 30 in good health. As DNA, the CDR3 is TGCGCCAGCAGTGGACAAGCGGGGGGGGCAGATACGCAGTATTTT. Its translation is CASSGQAGGADTQYF.